This T cell receptor beta chain stems from a study of OX40 agonist ivuxolimab in advanced cancers. Turning to the overall study: Ivuxolimab, which targeted the costimulatory receptor OX40 (CD134), was an agonistic, fully human IgG2 monoclonal antibody. Intravenous ivuxolimab was administered to patients every 2 weeks at six dose levels: 0.01, 0.1, 0.3, 1.5, 3 and 10 mg/kg. Among the approximately 54 dose-escalation patients, 19 had hepatocellular carcinoma, 15 or so melanoma, 9 renal cell carcinoma and 9 head and neck cancer. In the dose-escalation cohort, about four fifths of patients were male, and the mean age was 60 years with a range of about 23 to 79. Prior anti-PD-1, anti-PD-L1 or anti-CTLA-4 therapy was permitted, and approximately 42% of dose-escalation patients had received checkpoint inhibitors. Partial responses occurred in three dose-escalation patients: two with cutaneous melanoma and one with hepatocellular carcinoma. The purpose of peripheral TCRbeta sequencing was to test whether ivuxolimab changed TCR sequence diversity and led to clonal T-cell expansion. The paper describes the monotherapy dose-escalation part (N of about 47 patients) of the phase I trial of ivuxolimab. Overall study outcomes, separate from this receptor: Clonal expansion of both CD4+ and CD8+ blood T cells was observed from baseline to week 6 at doses 0.1 to 3.0 mg/kg. Low levels of normalized T-cell clonal expansion were also shown by some nonresponding patients. In the 0.1-3.0 mg/kg groups, partial responders were among the patients with the lowest normalized peripheral clonal expansion, particularly in CD8+ T cells. The antigen specificity of the peripheral T cells that underwent clonal expansion was not determined. After ivuxolimab, CD8+ T cells had more expanded clones than CD4+ T cells on average.

The germline V gene sets CDR1 to MGHRA and CDR2 to YSYEKL. From the cysteine through the phenylalanine, the CDR3 covers 13 amino acids. CDR3 DNA only is kept here, 39 bases in frame from base 1. Trimming takes 3 bases off V and 7 bases off J; junction bases not matched to a gene: 3. The trial excluded patients who had a history of autoimmune disease or who were on systemic immunosuppression. Peripheral blood for TCR sequencing was collected from all dose cohorts at baseline, on cycle 4 day 1, and on cycle 7 day 1. Samples came from an open-label, multicenter, first-in-human phase I dose-escalation trial of ivuxolimab. Adults with locally advanced or metastatic head and neck squamous cell, hepatocellular, melanoma or renal cell carcinoma were enrolled in the trial. CD4+ and CD8+ T cells were sorted separately from peripheral blood before TCR sequencing. As for this clone: Its antigen is currently not known. No base quality values were provided; no much bigger clone lies one nucleotide off.

For sequencing of the TCRbeta CDR3 region, genomic DNA was extracted from the sorted cells. TCRbeta CDR3 regions were sequenced using the immunoSEQ Assay. In TCRdb, the immuneACCESS table is reduced to in-frame sequences with V and J assigned. These tables do not hold every clone; where another copy was compared, an unresolved V gene accounts for under half, and the others remain unexplained. The sample table holds about 100,000 clones, of which under 95% were seen once. The top ten clones comprise roughly 0.56% of the sample. The source of this sequence is an adult with an advanced solid tumor such as melanoma, head and neck, liver or kidney cancer. The rearranged segments are TRBV4-1 and TRBJ1-2; 9 junctional bases match TRBD1. Specimen: CD4+ or CD8+ T cells sorted from blood, collected in a trial of the OX40 agonist ivuxolimab. CDR3 sequence: CASSQGQGLGYTF. The sequence in DNA is TGCGCCAGCAGCCAGGGACAGGGACTTGGCTACACCTTC.